One T cell receptor beta chain is described in this entry. The data stem from a study of T cell responses to AZD1222 COVID-19 vaccine. Some clones are missing from TCRdb's copy, which holds only in-frame ones; the method was immunoSEQ multiplex PCR. The table records 150,000 to 250,000 clones, over 85% of them present only once. CDR3 length equals 15 residues. The germline V gene encodes CDR1 LGHNA and CDR2 YSLEER. Deletions cut 0 bases from V and 6 bases from J, with 12 bases between. The chain recombines TRBV4-3 with TRBJ2-1; tentative D call: TRBD1 (5 bases). The sequence came from an adult who received the AZD1222 COVID-19 vaccine. Source: peripheral blood, taken 28 days after the second AZD1222 dose. CDR3 bases: TGCGCCAGCAGCCAAGATAGGGCAGGGCTCAATGAGCAGTTCTTC. Translating it yields CASSQDRAGLNEQFF.